Presented here are 25 T cell receptor beta chains from one specimen sequenced in a study of T-cell memory formation after mild COVID-19. TCRdb passed the 5' RACE reads through MiXCR, listing each CDR3 protein once. The sample contains approximately 340,000 distinct CDR3 sequences, 13% of which appear only once. Sequenced sample: PBMCs or a T cell subset sorted from them (not recorded which). These receptors came from a man between 18 and 35 years old who had mild COVID-19 (a few samples of this study predate the infection). Cell type and time point are not known.

As concerns this clonotype: One junction end does not reproduce the germline sequence, and a read error may be involved. The rearrangement uses TRBV11-2 and TRBJ2-3; 9 bases line up with TRBD1. This CDR3 spans 12 amino acids. Germline loops: CDR1 SGHAT, CDR2 FQNNGV. CDR3 DNA: TGTGCCAGCAGCTTCGACTCCGGGACAGGGTGTTTT. This translates into CASSFDSGTGCF. The entire variable domain, with the rest obtained from reference TRBV11-2 and TRBJ2-3, is as follows: EAGVAQSPRYKIIEKRQSVAFWCNPISGHATLYWYQQILGQGPKLLIQFQNNGVVDDSQLPKDRFSAERLKGVDSTLKIQPAKLEDSAVYLCASSFDSGTGCFGPGTRLTVL.

This sequence joins TRBV6-5 and TRBJ1-1, with D perhaps matching TRBD1 (5 bases). Trimming removed 6 bases at V and 1 base at J, with 15 bases between. In germline, CDR1 is MNHEY, CDR2 SVGAGI. CDR3 length equals 15 residues. DNA for the CDR3: TGTGCCAGCAGAGGAACCGGGACGGCGAACACTGAAGCTTTCTTT. Residues: CASRGTGTANTEAFF.

The CDR3, as DNA: TGTGCCAGCAGCCGTGGGACAGGGAGGGTGGAGACCCAGTACTTC. Protein sequence: CASSRGTGRVETQYF. The J gene is TRBJ2-5, the V gene TRBV3-1, with 9 bases lining up with TRBD1. After removal of 4 bases from V and 5 bases from J, the junction contained 8 bases not matched to a gene. The length of the CDR3 is 15 residues. CDR1 LGHDT and CDR2 YNNKEL come from the germline V gene (reference sequence).

This chain connects TRBV20-1 to TRBJ2-7; TRBD1 aligns across 7 bases. The CDR3 has 14 amino acids. Trimming removed 3 bases from V and 1 base from J; junction bases left unmatched: 6. Germline CDR1 and CDR2: DFQATT and SNEGSKA (reference sequence). CDR3 residues: CSARGDSRSYEQYF. CDR3 nucleotide sequence: TGCAGTGCTAGGGGGGACAGTAGATCCTACGAGCAGTACTTC.

This clonotype occurred a few times. The chain is built from TRBV7-2 and TRBJ2-7; 15 bases align to TRBD2. Trimming at V came to 4 bases and at J to 0 bases, leaving 1 base not matched to a gene. The CDR3 sequence is 16 residues long. Germline V lookup: CDR1 SGHTA, CDR2 FQGNSA. The CDR3 is CASSWTSGGASYEQYV. As DNA, the CDR3 is TGTGCCAGCAGCTGGACTAGCGGGGGGGCCTCCTACGAGCAGTACGTC.

This clonotype was picked up a small number of times. J is TRBJ2-3 and V is TRBV6-6; 10 positions agree with TRBD1. Germline V gene sequence: CDR1 MNHNY, CDR2 SVGAGI (reference sequence). V trimming: 0 bases; J trimming: 7 bases; junction bases outside the gene matches: 4. The CDR3 consists of 15 residues. In nucleotides, the CDR3 is TGTGCCAGCAGTTACTCGGGACAGGGGAGCCATACGCAGTATTTT. Translation gives CASSYSGQGSHTQYF.

This clonotype was detected a few times. V usage is TRBV7-6 and J usage is TRBJ1-5; possible D gene TRBD1, 6 bases. V was pared by 6 bases and J by 3 bases, with 15 bases between. This CDR3 has 15 amino acids. Germline V gene data show CDR1 as SGHVS and CDR2 as FNYEAQ. The CDR3 sequence: CASRAGHNDNQPQHF. CDR3 DNA: TGTGCCAGCAGGGCGGGACACAACGACAATCAGCCCCAGCATTTT.

The chain is built from TRBV28 and TRBJ2-5; TRBD2 agrees at 14 bases. Germline V gene data show CDR1 as MDHEN and CDR2 as SYDVKM. The CDR3 spans 16 residues. Trimming cost V 6 bases and J 4 bases; bases outside gene matches: 7. CDR3 nucleotide sequence: TGTGCCAGCAGGCCGGGACTAGCGGGGGTAGCAGAGACCCAGTACTTC. It is translated as CASRPGLAGVAETQYF.

The V and J genes are TRBV3-1 and TRBJ1-3; D not certain. The length of the CDR3 is 14 residues. V shed 2 bases and J shed 0 bases, with 5 bases lying between them. Germline CDR1 reads LGHDT; CDR2 reads YNNKEL (reference sequence). CDR3 region: CASSQRDSGNTIYF. CDR3 nucleotides: TGTGCCAGCAGCCAAAGGGACTCTGGAAACACCATATATTTT. Complete variable domain (other parts from reference TRBV3-1 and TRBJ1-3): DTAVSQTPKYLVTQMGNDKSIKCEQNLGHDTMYWYKQDSKKFLKIMFSYNNKELIINETVPNRFSPKSPDKAHLNLHINSLELGDSAVYFCASSQRDSGNTIYFGEGSWLTVV.

There are many counts of this clonotype. V usage is TRBV19 and J usage is TRBJ2-2; D could derive from TRBD1 or TRBD2 (6 bases each). CDR1 is LNHDA, CDR2 SQIVND, per germline (reference sequence). Deletions cut 4 bases from V and 4 bases from J, with 16 bases between. The CDR3 is 16 residues long. CDR3 amino acids: CASSTILRGGTGELFF. The CDR3 region has the DNA TGTGCCAGTAGTACAATCCTCAGGGGAGGCACCGGGGAGCTGTTTTTT.

The chain is built from TRBV7-2 and TRBJ1-3; D is unclear. The germline CDR1 and CDR2 sequences are SGHTA and FQGNSA. The CDR3 is 14 amino acids. V lost 1 base, J lost 8 bases, and 12 bases lay in between. As DNA, the CDR3 is TGTGCCAGCAGCTTAGTTCGTCGGGAGGACACCATATATTTT. Amino acids: CASSLVRREDTIYF.

This clonotype has just a few counts. V and J are TRBV14 and TRBJ2-5; 7 bases fit TRBD1. With V trimmed by 1 base and J by 3 bases, 5 bases remained unmatched. This CDR3 region has 15 residues. Germline loops: CDR1 SGHDN, CDR2 FVKESK. The CDR3, as DNA: TGTGCCAGCAGCCAAGTCCCCGGACAGGAAGAGACCCAGTACTTC. Translated, it gives CASSQVPGQEETQYF.

This clonotype turned up a few times. The chain employs TRBV12-3 or TRBV12-4 and TRBJ1-1, with D tentatively TRBD1 (5 bases). V shed 3 bases and J shed 4 bases, with 12 bases lying between them. The CDR3 covers 14 residues. CDR3 in amino acids: CASSFRDLGTEAFF. Written as DNA, the CDR3 is TGTGCCAGCAGTTTCAGGGACTTGGGCACTGAAGCTTTCTTT.

This clonotype was seen a handful of times. The J gene is TRBJ1-2, the V gene TRBV18; 7 nucleotides align to TRBD1. With V trimmed by 6 bases and J by 5 bases, 6 bases remained unmatched. The V gene's germline CDR1 is KGHSH and CDR2 LQKENI. The CDR3 has 13 amino acids. CDR3 residues: CASSRDSAYGYTF. The CDR3 DNA follows: TGTGCCAGCTCGCGGGACAGCGCATATGGCTACACCTTC. Together with reference TRBV18 and TRBJ1-2, the CDR3 gives the full variable domain: NAGVMQNPRHLVRRRGQEARLRCSPMKGHSHVYWYRQLPEEGLKFMVYLQKENIIDESGMPKERFSAEFPKEGPSILRIQQVVRGDSAAYFCASSRDSAYGYTFGSGTRLTVV.

This clonotype was seen just once. The chain recombines TRBV5-1 with TRBJ2-1; 7 bases agree with TRBD2. The ends lost 2 bases at V and 4 bases at J; junction bases unmatched: 6. CDR1 and CDR2 from the germline V gene are SGHRS and YFSETQ. The CDR3 is 15 amino acids. This CDR3 reads CASSFGAGLYNEQFF. The CDR3 DNA reads as TGCGCCAGCAGCTTTGGAGCGGGACTATACAATGAGCAGTTCTTC.

The V call is TRBV7-9, the J call TRBJ2-7; D not resolved. V was shortened by 5 bases and J by 2 bases, with 13 bases between the two germline ends. This CDR3 has 14 amino acids. In germline, CDR1 is SEHNR, CDR2 FQNEAQ (reference sequence). The CDR3 DNA follows: TGTGCCAGCAGCCCAGACCCGACCGCCTACGAGCAGTACGTC. Residues: CASSPDPTAYEQYV.

This clonotype was counted many times. The gene calls are TRBV4-1 and TRBJ2-3; TRBD2 matches 9 bases. The length of the CDR3 is 18 residues. CDR1 and CDR2 from the germline V gene are MGHRA and YSYEKL. The junction had 11 bases not matched to a gene; V was cut back by 2 bases and J by 2 bases. CDR3 loop: CASSQLPGLASTTDTQYF. In nucleotides, the CDR3 is TGCGCCAGCAGCCAACTTCCGGGACTAGCATCCACCACAGATACGCAGTATTTT.

In this sample, this clonotype turned up a few times. The chain employs TRBV28 and TRBJ1-6; D remains unclear. Trimming took off 8 bases at V and 8 bases at J, with 10 bases between the two ends. From germline, CDR1 is MDHEN and CDR2 SYDVKM. The CDR3 extends over 12 amino acids. The CDR3 nucleotides read TGTGCCAGCGGTACCGCTCATTCACCCCTCCACTTT. It codes for CASGTAHSPLHF.

In nucleotides, the CDR3 is TGTGCCACCAGCAGAGATAGGAGGGATGCAACTAATGAAAAACTGTTTTTT. Translated, it gives CATSRDRRDATNEKLFF. V is TRBV15 and J is TRBJ1-4; D not certain. Germline V lookup: CDR1 LNHNV, CDR2 YYDKDF (reference sequence). V lost 0 bases to trimming and J lost 0 bases, with 11 bases between them. The CDR3 extends over 17 amino acids. Full variable domain (missing parts from reference TRBV15 and TRBJ1-4): DAMVIQNPRYQVTQFGKPVTLSCSQTLNHNVMYWYQQKSSQAPKLLFHYYDKDFNNEADTPDNFQSRRPNTSFCFLDIRSPGLGDTAMYLCATSRDRRDATNEKLFFGSGTQLSVL.

This clonotype was detected only a few times. This rearrangement joins TRBV25-1 to TRBJ1-2, with 7 bases identical to TRBD1. This CDR3 is 14 amino acids long. CDR1 is MGHDK, CDR2 SYGVNS, per germline. Germline trimming cut 2 bases from V and 4 bases from J; bases unmatched to any gene: 4. Here the CDR3 DNA reads TGTGCCAGCAGTGAACCGGGACAGATCTATGGCTACACCTTC. Amino acid sequence: CASSEPGQIYGYTF.

V is TRBV7-2 and J is TRBJ1-2; TRBD1 matches 7 bases. The V and J ends lost 4 bases and 2 bases, in that order; junction bases with no gene match: 10. The CDR3 length is 16 residues. CDR1 and CDR2 (germline): SGHTA, FQGNSA. The CDR3 loop is CASSSAGGGRNYGYTF. The CDR3, as DNA: TGTGCCAGCAGCTCCGCGGGAGGGGGCAGAAACTATGGCTACACCTTC.

This clonotype was recorded a few times. The rearrangement links TRBV2 to TRBJ2-5; 8 nucleotides align to TRBD1. Germline loops: CDR1 SNHLY, CDR2 FYNNEI. The CDR3 is 14 residues long. V was pared by 5 bases and J by 5 bases, with 7 bases of the junction left unmatched. CDR3 sequence (DNA): TGTGCCAGCAGTTCGGCAGGGGGCTCGGAGACCCAGTACTTC. Encoded protein: CASSSAGGSETQYF.

The chain uses TRBV19 and TRBJ1-6; D gene ambiguous. The germline CDR1 and CDR2 sequences are LNHDA and SQIVND (reference sequence). Trimming stripped 10 bases from V and 2 bases from J, with 12 bases between. The CDR3 contains 14 residues. DNA of the CDR3: TGTGCCACAGGCCGGGGAACCTATAATTCACCCCTCCACTTT. It encodes CATGRGTYNSPLHF.

The chain is built from TRBV24-1 and TRBJ2-2, with 10 bases lining up with TRBD1. CDR3 size: 14 residues. Germline lookup yields CDR1 KGHDR and CDR2 SFDVKD. J gave up 9 bases and V 10 bases, and 10 bases lay outside the gene matches. The CDR3 sequence is CATQHRDRGRELFF. DNA of the CDR3: TGTGCCACTCAACACCGGGACAGGGGCCGGGAGCTGTTTTTT.

The CDR3 sequence is CASSLRGYGYTF. As DNA, the CDR3 is TGTGCCAGCAGCTTGAGGGGCTATGGCTACACCTTC. The chain is built from TRBV5-6 and TRBJ1-2; maybe TRBD1 (5 bases). V was cut by 1 base and J by 4 bases, with 5 bases left in between. Per the germline V gene, CDR1 is SGHDT and CDR2 is YYEEEE. The CDR3 runs to 12 residues.